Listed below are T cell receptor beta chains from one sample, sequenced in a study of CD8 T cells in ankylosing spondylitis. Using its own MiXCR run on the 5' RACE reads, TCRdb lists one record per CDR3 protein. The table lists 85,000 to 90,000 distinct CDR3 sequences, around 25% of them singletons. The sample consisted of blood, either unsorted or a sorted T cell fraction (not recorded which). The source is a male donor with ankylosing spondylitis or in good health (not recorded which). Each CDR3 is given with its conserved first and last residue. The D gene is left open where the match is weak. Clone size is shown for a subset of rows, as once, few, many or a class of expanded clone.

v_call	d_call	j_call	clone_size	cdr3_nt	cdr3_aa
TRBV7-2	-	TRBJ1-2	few	TGTGCCAGCAGCTTAGAGACAGTCTATGGCTACACCTTC	CASSLETVYGYTF
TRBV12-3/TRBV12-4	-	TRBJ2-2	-	TGTGCCAGCAGTCTATACACCGGGGAGCTGTTTTTT	CASSLYTGELFF
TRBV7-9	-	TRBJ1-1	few	TGTGCCAGCAGCTTACGGACCTCAGCGGAAGCTTTCTTT	CASSLRTSAEAFF
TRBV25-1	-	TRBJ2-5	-	TGTGCCAGCAGTGACCCCTGGCAGTTCCAAGAGACCCAGTACTTC	CASSDPWQFQETQYF
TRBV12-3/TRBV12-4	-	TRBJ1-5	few	TGTGCCAGCAGTTTTGACATTTTAATCAATCAGCCCCAGCATTTT	CASSFDILINQPQHF
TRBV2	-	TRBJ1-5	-	TGTGCCAGCAGTGACCGTGGAAGGAGCAATCAGCCCCACCATTTT	CASSDRGRSNQPHHF
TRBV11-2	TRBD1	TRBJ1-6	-	TGTGCCAGCAGAAGGGGGCGGGAGAATTCACCCCTCCACTTT	CASRRGRENSPLHF
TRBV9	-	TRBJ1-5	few	TGTGCCAGCAGCGTAGGTAGGGGCAATCAGCCCCAGCATTTT	CASSVGRGNQPQHF
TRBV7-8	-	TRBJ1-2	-	TGTGCCAGCAGCCCCGTGGGGGTTATTAGCTATGGCTACACCTTC	CASSPVGVISYGYTF
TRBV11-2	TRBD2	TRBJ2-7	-	TGTGCCAGCAGCTTAGATCTAGCGGGAACCAGCTACGAGCAGTACTTC	CASSLDLAGTSYEQYF
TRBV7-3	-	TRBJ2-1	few	TGTGCCAGCAGCTTAAGGGCCTTGGGGAGCGGAGCTTACAATGAGCAGTTCTTC	CASSLRALGSGAYNEQFF
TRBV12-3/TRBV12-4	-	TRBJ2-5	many	TGTGCCAGCAGTTTAGCTACCCCAGAGACCCAGTACTTC	CASSLATPETQYF
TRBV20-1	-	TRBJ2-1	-	TGCAGTGCTACCCGGCGAGGAGGGACCGCCAATGAGCAGTTCTTC	CSATRRGGTANEQFF
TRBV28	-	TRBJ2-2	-	TGTGCCAGCAGTTTACTCACTAGGGACACCGGGGAGCTGTTTTTT	CASSLLTRDTGELFF
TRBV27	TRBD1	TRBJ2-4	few	TGTGCCAGCAGTCCGAACATTTTTGGGACAGACCCCATTCAGTACTTC	CASSPNIFGTDPIQYF
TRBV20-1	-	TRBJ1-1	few	TGCAGTGCTCAGCCCCCGGAAGCTTTCTTT	CSAQPPEAFF